This T cell receptor (beta chain) derives from a study of T-cell reconstitution after alpha-beta-depleted transplantation in children. Construction of the TCRbeta library involved unique molecular identifiers. TCRdb reprocessed the PCR reads with MiXCR, giving one entry per CDR3 protein. The table shows about 980,000 distinct CDR3 sequences, with roughly 29% occurring only once. The receptor was isolated from a boy less than two years old who had a stem cell transplant for SCID, so the T cells may come from the graft donor. Sequencing used PBMCs, mostly from graft donor cells, obtained 360 days after TCRalphabeta/CD19-depleted stem cell transplant.

The CDR3 region has the DNA TGTGCCAGCAGCACCTATTACAGGGGGCGGAACAATGAGCAGTTCTTC. As protein: CASSTYYRGRNNEQFF. The chain carries TRBV7-2 and TRBJ2-1; 9 bases match TRBD1. CDR3 length equals 16 residues. Germline lookup yields CDR1 SGHTA and CDR2 FQGNSA. Losses at the gene ends were 5 bases for V and 5 bases for J; bases not matched to a gene: 10.